The 25 T cell receptor beta chains presented below share a single source sample, sequenced in a study of shared clonotypes between healthy human individuals. Method: immunoSEQ multiplex PCR; TCRdb's copy keeps in-frame clones and lacks some. This sample has under 300,000 clones, with 60% to 70% found just once. The material sequenced was memory CD4+ T cells sorted from blood. The sample's subset: CD45RA-negative fraction. Receptors were obtained from a man aged 30-40 years in good health.

The CDR3 spells CASSPPSAMQETQYF. CDR3 coding DNA: TGTGCCAGCTCACCACCGTCCGCAATGCAGGAGACCCAGTACTTC. This chain uses TRBV18 with TRBJ2-5; D is unresolved. The V end lost 0 bases, the J end lost 5 bases, and 13 bases lay between the germline ends. Germline V CDR1 and CDR2: KGHSH, LQKENI. The CDR3 runs 15 residues.

The CDR3 DNA reads TGCGCCAGCAGCAGGACAGGGGGCGAGATCCACGAGCAGTACTTC. This translates into CASSRTGGEIHEQYF. The V call is TRBV5-1, the J call TRBJ2-7, with TRBD1 identical over 11 bases. Germline V gene lookup returns CDR1 SGHRS and CDR2 YFSETQ. V gave up 4 bases and J gave up 5 bases; unmatched junction bases: 8. This CDR3 is built from 15 residues.

This clone occurred a few times. Other DNA sequences in this sample translate to the same CDR3. The CDR3 reads CASSLVGDGYTF. CDR3 nucleotide sequence: TGTGCCAGCAGCTTAGTTGGGGATGGCTACACCTTC. The gene calls are TRBV7-8 and TRBJ1-2; D is unclear. This CDR3 comprises 12 residues. V gave up 1 base and J gave up 6 bases, with 6 bases separating them. Germline-derived CDR1 and CDR2 are SGHVS and FQNEAQ. The full variable domain, with the rest looked up from reference TRBV7-8 and TRBJ1-2, is GAGVSQSPRYKVAKRGQDVALRCDPISGHVSLFWYQQALGQGPEFLTYFQNEAQLDKSGLPSDRFFAERPEGSVSTLKIQRTQQEDSAVYLCASSLVGDGYTFGSGTRLTVV.

The CDR3 DNA sequence: TGTGCCAGCCTGGTGGGAACTGAAGCTTTCTTT. Its protein is CASLVGTEAFF. The chain uses TRBV2 and TRBJ1-1; D not certain. Per germline, CDR1 SNHLY and CDR2 FYNNEI. This CDR3 region has 11 residues. V lost 8 bases to trimming and J lost 5 bases, with 9 bases between them.

The gene calls are TRBV6-5 and TRBJ1-1, with D maybe TRBD1 (5 bases). Germline V gene sequence: CDR1 MNHEY, CDR2 SVGAGI. V was pared by 0 bases and J by 1 base, with 12 bases between. CDR3 length equals 16 residues. The CDR3 loop reads CASSYSGLGRNTEAFF. The DNA for the CDR3 is TGTGCCAGCAGTTACTCGGGACTAGGGAGGAACACTGAAGCTTTCTTT.

This chain uses TRBV6-4 with TRBJ1-2; 7 bases map to TRBD1. The V segment lost 6 bases and the J segment 0 bases; nucleotides outside the gene matches: 4. The CDR3 spans 14 residues. Germline values: CDR1 MRHNA, CDR2 SNTAGT. CDR3 sequence: CASSRDSANYGYTF. CDR3 DNA: TGTGCCAGCAGCCGGGACAGCGCTAACTATGGCTACACCTTC.

The rearrangement uses TRBV11-2 and TRBJ1-5; D is ambiguous. There are 16 residues in the CDR3. The germline V gene has CDR1 SGHAT and CDR2 FQNNGV. The ends were cut back, 5 bases at V and 1 base at J, with 15 bases in the middle. The CDR3 sequence is CASSPRATTSNQPQHF. The DNA for the CDR3 is TGTGCCAGCAGCCCACGAGCCACCACAAGCAATCAGCCCCAGCATTTT.

V usage is TRBV10-2 and J usage is TRBJ2-3, with unresolved D. The V gene lost 3 bases and the J gene lost 2 bases, with 9 bases spanning the gap. The CDR3 has 14 residues. The germline gives CDR1 WSHSY, CDR2 SAAADI. In DNA, the CDR3 is TGCGCCAGCAGTGACACCCACCCCACAGATACGCAGTATTTT. Encoded protein: CASSDTHPTDTQYF.

The V call is TRBV19, the J call TRBJ2-3; 12 positions agree with TRBD1. In germline, CDR1 is LNHDA, CDR2 SQIVND (reference sequence). This CDR3 is 14 amino acids long. Trimming at V came to 5 bases and at J to 4 bases, leaving 1 base not matched to a gene. CDR3 sequence: CASSRDRGPDTQYF. As DNA, the CDR3 is TGTGCCAGTAGTCGGGACAGGGGGCCAGATACGCAGTATTTT.

This sequence joins TRBV27 and TRBJ2-7, with TRBD1 identical over 8 bases. This CDR3 contains 13 residues. Germline CDR1 and CDR2: MNHEY and SMNVEV (reference sequence). Trimming at V came to 11 bases and at J to 2 bases, leaving 8 bases not matched to a gene. DNA for the CDR3: TGTGCCGCCAGGGGGCGCCTGCCCTACGAGCAGTACTTC. Translation gives CAARGRLPYEQYF.

The chain has TRBV2 and TRBJ2-7; tentative D call: TRBD2 (6 bases). CDR1 is SNHLY, CDR2 FYNNEI, per germline. The V end was cut by 7 bases, the J end by 0 bases, with 19 bases between. The CDR3 consists of 16 residues. Here the CDR3 reads CASTSLTREGSYEQYF. CDR3 sequence (DNA): TGTGCCAGCACATCCTTGACGCGGGAAGGCTCCTACGAGCAGTACTTC.

The chain links TRBV28 to TRBJ1-1; D is unresolved. V lost 7 bases and J lost 1, with 13 bases in between. This CDR3 comprises 14 residues. The germline gives CDR1 MDHEN, CDR2 SYDVKM. The CDR3 loop is CASTRVLKNTEAFF. As DNA, the CDR3 is TGTGCCAGCACCCGGGTATTAAAGAACACTGAAGCTTTCTTT.

The rearrangement joins TRBV15 to TRBJ2-4; D gene uncertain. The CDR3 is 17 residues long. The germline V gene has CDR1 LNHNV and CDR2 YYDKDF (reference sequence). V shed 3 bases and J shed 1 base, with 16 bases lying between them. In nucleotides, the CDR3 is TGTGCCACCAGCAGCTTTACTGCGCCCCGGGCCAAAAACATTCAGTACTTC. Translating gives CATSSFTAPRAKNIQYF.

The V call is TRBV5-4, the J call TRBJ2-3; D uncertain. CDR3 length: 16 residues. Per the germline V gene, CDR1 is SGHNT and CDR2 is YYREEE (reference sequence). V lost 4 bases to trimming and J lost 2 bases, with 17 bases between them. The CDR3 here is CASSPQATTITDTQYF. CDR3 DNA sequence: TGTGCCAGCAGCCCGCAGGCGACAACGATCACAGATACGCAGTATTTT.

The chain carries TRBV6-6 and TRBJ2-7, with D perhaps matching TRBD1 or TRBD2 (5 bases each). Per the germline V gene, CDR1 is MNHNY and CDR2 is SVGAGI (reference sequence). Deletions cut 8 bases from V and 0 bases from J, with 20 bases between. The CDR3 is made up of 16 amino acids. The CDR3 loop reads CASSLQGSGGSYEQYF. CDR3 coding DNA: TGTGCCAGCTCGTTGCAGGGCAGCGGAGGCTCCTACGAGCAGTACTTC.

The sample holds a few counts of this clone. This chain joins TRBV7-2 and TRBJ2-1, with TRBD2 identical over 9 bases. CDR1 and CDR2 from the germline V gene are SGHTA and FQGNSA. This CDR3 is 16 amino acids long. Trimming removed 2 bases from V and 4 bases from J; junction bases left unmatched: 6. CDR3 residues: CASSLRLAGKYNEQFF. The CDR3 bases are TGTGCCAGCAGCTTAAGGCTAGCGGGGAAGTACAATGAGCAGTTCTTC.

The chain combines TRBV9 with TRBJ2-7; 10 bases match TRBD2. The trim removed 0 bases at V and 3 bases at J, leaving 6 bases unmatched. Germline lookup yields CDR1 SGDLS and CDR2 YYNGEE. The CDR3 extends over 16 amino acids. The CDR3 loop is CASSVGSSGSVYEQYF. CDR3 nucleotide sequence: TGTGCCAGCAGCGTAGGGTCTAGCGGGAGTGTCTACGAGCAGTACTTC.

The gene calls are TRBV2 and TRBJ2-7, with D unclear. This CDR3 contains 14 residues. V lost 0 bases to trimming and J lost 2 bases, with 8 bases between them. Germline V gene lookup returns CDR1 SNHLY and CDR2 FYNNEI. In DNA, the CDR3 is TGTGCCAGCAGTGAAGCTCTAGGCCCCTACGAGCAGTACTTC. Translated: CASSEALGPYEQYF.

The chain uses TRBV28 and TRBJ2-1; 10 positions match TRBD2. Germline trimming cut 4 bases from V and 4 bases from J; bases unmatched to any gene: 7. Germline lookup yields CDR1 MDHEN and CDR2 SYDVKM. This CDR3 is 16 amino acids long. The CDR3 DNA is TGTGCCAGCAGTTCTACACTAGCGGGAAGATACAATGAGCAGTTCTTC. Translated: CASSSTLAGRYNEQFF.

This clone was seen a handful of times. The V and J genes are TRBV28 and TRBJ1-5; D not resolved. Germline V CDR1 and CDR2: MDHEN, SYDVKM. There are 14 residues in the CDR3. The V and J ends lost 5 bases and 0 bases respectively, with 8 bases between them. CDR3 DNA: TGTGCCAGCAGTGGGATCCTTAGCAATCAGCCCCAGCATTTT. Translated: CASSGILSNQPQHF.

The chain carries TRBV11-3 and TRBJ2-7; 7 bases line up with TRBD2. The CDR3 spans 19 residues. The germline CDR1 and CDR2 sequences are SGHNT and YENEEA. The J segment lost 2 bases and the V segment lost 3 bases, leaving 19 bases of the junction unmatched. CDR3 bases: TGTGCCAGCAGCTTCCACCGCGTCCTAGCGGAGATGGGACCCTACGAGCAGTACTTC. It codes for CASSFHRVLAEMGPYEQYF. The variable domain in full, completed from reference TRBV11-3 and TRBJ2-7, reads EAGVVQSPRYKIIEKKQPVAFWCNPISGHNTLYWYLQNLGQGPELLIRYENEEAVDDSQLPKDRFSAERLKGVDSTLKIQPAELGDSAVYLCASSFHRVLAEMGPYEQYFGPGTRLTVT.

The chain has TRBV7-6 and TRBJ2-1; a weak D match, TRBD2 (6 bases). Per the germline V gene, CDR1 is SGHVS and CDR2 is FNYEAQ. The length of the CDR3 is 13 residues. Trimming cost V 3 bases and J 8 bases, with 11 bases left between them. The CDR3 is CASSLEGRDEQFF. DNA of the CDR3: TGTGCCAGCAGCTTGGAGGGGCGGGATGAGCAGTTCTTC.

This sequence joins TRBV5-6 and TRBJ2-3, with D perhaps matching TRBD2 (6 bases). The CDR3 contains 15 residues. With 0 bases removed from V and 0 bases from J, the gap between germline ends came to 8 bases. CDR1 SGHDT and CDR2 YYEEEE come from the germline V gene. CDR3 region: CASSLGSGSTDTQYF. CDR3 nucleotides: TGTGCCAGCAGCTTGGGAAGCGGGAGCACAGATACGCAGTATTTT.

V gene TRBV7-2 combines with J gene TRBJ2-7; D is uncertain. With 4 bases removed from V and 0 bases from J, the gap between germline ends came to 10 bases. The CDR3 runs 14 residues. The germline gives CDR1 SGHTA, CDR2 FQGNSA. The chain's CDR3 is CASSYRAGSYEQYF. In DNA form, the CDR3 reads TGTGCCAGCAGCTACCGGGCCGGCTCCTACGAGCAGTACTTC.

This rearrangement joins TRBV9 to TRBJ2-1, with 10 bases identical to TRBD2. The CDR3 length is 17 residues. The trim removed 2 bases at V and 7 bases at J, leaving 12 bases unmatched. Germline-derived CDR1 and CDR2 are SGDLS and YYNGEE. The CDR3 sequence is CASSVDPLAGVRNEQFF. Here the CDR3 DNA reads TGTGCCAGCAGCGTTGACCCTCTAGCGGGAGTAAGGAATGAGCAGTTCTTC. The entire variable domain, with the rest obtained from reference TRBV9 and TRBJ2-1, is as follows: DSGVTQTPKHLITATGQRVTLRCSPRSGDLSVYWYQQSLDQGLQFLIQYYNGEERAKGNILERFSAQQFPDLHSELNLSSLELGDSALYFCASSVDPLAGVRNEQFFGPGTRLTVL.